The T cell receptor (beta chain) under discussion was sequenced for a study of shared clonotypes between healthy human individuals. On the study more broadly: CD4 naive and CD4 memory each took three plates per donor, while CD8 naive took two and CD8 memory one.

Assay used: immunoSEQ multiplex PCR; TCRdb lists only in-frame clones, some missing. The sample carries approximately 100,000 clones, less than 80% recorded once. Trimming pared 7 bases from V and 3 bases from J, leaving 13 bases between. Germline CDR1 is MGHDK and CDR2 is SYGVNS. The CDR3 runs to 13 residues. The sequence was obtained from a woman between 25 and 40 years old in good health. V gene TRBV25-1 combines with J gene TRBJ2-7, with D maybe TRBD1 (6 bases). The sample consisted of memory CD8+ T cells sorted from blood. Subset of the sample: CD45RO+ cells pooled with CCR7-negative TemRA cells. CDR3 bases: TGTGCCAGCACCGGGACACATAACTACGAGCAGTACTTC. Translated, it gives CASTGTHNYEQYF.